This T cell receptor (beta chain) derives from a study of OX40 agonist ivuxolimab in advanced cancers. General study results and limits: In CD8+ T cells, expanded clones were on average more numerous than in CD4+.

Assay used: immunoSEQ multiplex PCR; TCRdb lists only in-frame clones, some missing. Of tens of thousands of clones in the sample, 85% are singletons; the top ten hold approximately 0.81%. On this clone: Antigen unknown.

The ends lost 6 bases at V and 3 bases at J; junction bases unmatched: 9. Germline V gene lookup returns CDR1 LNHDA and CDR2 SQIVND (reference sequence). The CDR3 covers 15 residues. The chain carries TRBV19 and TRBJ1-1; 8 nucleotides agree with TRBD1. Sequenced here: CD4+ or CD8+ T cells sorted from blood, sampled in a trial of the OX40 agonist ivuxolimab. This clonotype was obtained from an adult with an advanced solid tumor such as melanoma, head and neck, liver or kidney cancer. The CDR3 nucleotides read TGTGCCAGTAGGTCGCCAGGGGGCTCCCACACTGAAGCTTTCTTT. Its translation is CASRSPGGSHTEAFF.